This T cell receptor beta chain is drawn from a study of blood T cell repertoires in COVID-19. As for the study in general: Samples came from the United States, Italy and Spain, spanning acute and convalescent COVID-19.

Germline V gives CDR1 LNHDA, CDR2 SQIVND (reference sequence). V dropped 2 bases and J dropped 5 bases, with 11 bases sitting between them. This CDR3 is 14 amino acids long. In the original processing: Amplification of reference gene primers was used by the study to estimate nucleated cell counts. Profiling relied on immunoSEQ multiplex PCR, and the TCRdb table lists in-frame clones only, not all of them. V, J and clone size were drawn from that table, and D and trimming were deduced from the DNA. The sample lists 300,000 to 450,000 clones, more than 75% occurring once. Those who participated ranged in age from roughly 18 to 100 years and resided in approximately 26 US areas. Two consecutive negative NP/OP PCR tests, clearance, or resolved symptoms defined Cohort 3 recovery.

The receptor's source is a woman under 30 who had recovered from COVID-19. This chain connects TRBV19 to TRBJ2-3, with D maybe TRBD2 (5 bases). The sequenced sample was PBMCs or T cells enriched from blood (not recorded which). For the CDR3, the DNA is TGTGCCAGTAGTATAAGTCCAGGAGGAGATACGCAGTATTTT. Protein sequence: CASSISPGGDTQYF. The variable domain in full, completed from reference TRBV19 and TRBJ2-3, reads DGGITQSPKYLFRKEGQNVTLSCEQNLNHDAMYWYRQDPGQGLRLIYYSQIVNDFQKGDIAEGYSVSREKKESFPLTVTSAQKNPTAFYLCASSISPGGDTQYFGPGTRLTVL.